This TCR beta chain was found in a study of T cells expressing NK-cell markers. Study-level results: No clear determination of HCMV specificity was made for expanded NKG2C+ T cell clones.

On this clonotype: Antigen unknown.

With the 5' RACE reads reprocessed, TCRdb shows one record per CDR3 protein and no DNA. The sample table includes 200,000 to 300,000 distinct CDR3 sequences. Sequencing was performed on blood T cells: a sorted CD56 or NKG2C T cell subset, CD4+ or CD8+ T cells, or bulk PBMC T cells (not recorded which). The sequence came from a woman aged 18 to 75 in good health.

CDR3 residues: CASTPDRVANVPTF. The chain couples TRBV12-3 or TRBV12-4 to TRBJ2-6; the D call from TCRdb, TRBD1, cannot be confirmed without DNA. The CDR3 has 14 amino acids.